These 25 T cell receptor beta chains share one sample of origin, sequenced in a study of shared clonotypes between healthy human individuals (dated by TCRdb to about 2020). CD8 naive samples consisted of CD45RO-negative cells that were positively selected for CCR7, yielding a CD45RA+CCR7+ population without TemRA cells. Libraries were constructed by the immunoSEQ multiplex PCR assay. Entries here come from immuneACCESS through TCRdb and include only in-frame sequences with V and J called. Some clones fail to appear in such tables; in the studies checked, an unresolved V gene covers under half of the shortfall, and the cause of the remainder is unknown. In all, the sample holds approximately 1.9 million clones, and 85% to 95% of those were seen once. In total, the top ten clones hold around 1.7% of the sample. The sample consisted of naive CD8+ T cells from PBMCs. What this sample's cell subset or site label stands for: CD45RA+CCR7+. The origin of the receptors is a man aged 18 to 29 in good health. Some clones in this sample may be carry-over from other donors' samples.

Only one count was recorded for this clone. The same CDR3 also results from other DNA sequences found in this sample. The chain joins TRBV19 to TRBJ2-5, with D perhaps TRBD1 (6 bases). This CDR3 contains 13 residues. V gave up 5 bases and J gave up 2 bases, with 9 bases separating them. CDR1 LNHDA and CDR2 SQIVND come from the germline V gene (reference sequence). The CDR3 region has the DNA TGTGCCAGTAGTGACAGGACACAAGAGACCCAGTACTTC. Translating gives CASSDRTQETQYF.

The chain joins TRBV11-2 to TRBJ2-7, with D uncertain. The CDR3 spans 13 residues. The V gene lost 1 base and the J gene lost 6 bases, with 10 bases spanning the gap. Germline CDR1 is SGHAT and CDR2 is FQNNGV. CDR3 coding DNA: TGTGCCAGCAGCTTAGGCAGTGGCCTCGAGCAGTACTTC. It yields the protein CASSLGSGLEQYF. The complete variable domain, with remaining parts taken from reference TRBV11-2 and TRBJ2-7, reads EAGVAQSPRYKIIEKRQSVAFWCNPISGHATLYWYQQILGQGPKLLIQFQNNGVVDDSQLPKDRFSAERLKGVDSTLKIQPAKLEDSAVYLCASSLGSGLEQYFGPGTRLTVT.

In its sample, this clone was seen once. J is TRBJ2-5 and V is TRBV5-6; tentatively, D is TRBD1 (6 bases). The CDR3 spans 15 residues. With 3 bases removed from V and 4 bases from J, the gap between germline ends came to 16 bases. The germline V gene encodes CDR1 SGHDT and CDR2 YYEEEE. The CDR3: CASSSPTGTLETQYF. The CDR3 coding sequence is TGTGCCAGCAGCTCTCCGACAGGAACCTTAGAGACCCAGTACTTC.

CDR3 nucleotide sequence: TGTGCCAGTAGTATCCGGGGGGCACCTGGGGCCAACGTCCTGACTTTC. Translated, it gives CASSIRGAPGANVLTF. V gene TRBV19 combines with J gene TRBJ2-6, with D possibly TRBD2 on 7 matching bases. Trimming took 3 bases from V and 2 from J, leaving 11 bases between them. The CDR3 is 16 residues long. Germline V lookup: CDR1 LNHDA, CDR2 SQIVND (reference sequence). Full variable domain (missing parts from reference TRBV19 and TRBJ2-6): DGGITQSPKYLFRKEGQNVTLSCEQNLNHDAMYWYRQDPGQGLRLIYYSQIVNDFQKGDIAEGYSVSREKKESFPLTVTSAQKNPTAFYLCASSIRGAPGANVLTFGAGSRLTVL.

This chain uses TRBV7-2 with TRBJ2-7; TRBD1 matches at 8 bases. The CDR3 consists of 14 residues. With 1 base clipped from V and 5 bases from J, the junction kept 4 bases outside the gene matches. CDR1 and CDR2 (germline): SGHTA, FQGNSA. The CDR3, as DNA: TGTGCCAGCAGCTTAGTCAGGGGGCGCCACGAGCAGTACTTC. Translated: CASSLVRGRHEQYF.

The J gene is TRBJ2-2, the V gene TRBV11-2; 10 bases are shared with TRBD2. The CDR3 contains 16 residues. V lost 4 bases to trimming and J lost 1 base; unmatched junction nucleotides: 3. Germline CDR1 reads SGHAT; CDR2 reads FQNNGV. The CDR3 bases are TGTGCCAGCAGCTCGTCTAGCGGGAGGAACACCGGGGAGCTGTTTTTT. Translated: CASSSSSGRNTGELFF.

The gene calls are TRBV28 and TRBJ2-7, with D possibly being TRBD1 (5 bases). In germline, CDR1 is MDHEN, CDR2 SYDVKM. Trimming removed 2 bases at V and 6 bases at J, with 8 bases between. CDR3 length: 12 amino acids. This chain's CDR3 is CASSLLRAEQYF. The DNA for the CDR3 is TGTGCCAGCAGTTTACTCAGGGCCGAGCAGTACTTC.

The V gene is TRBV25-1, the J gene TRBJ1-2; D remains ambiguous. The CDR3 is 14 amino acids. The germline V gene encodes CDR1 MGHDK and CDR2 SYGVNS. Trimming removed 6 bases from V and 3 bases from J, with 14 bases in between. CDR3 region: CASSDWAVYYGYTF. The CDR3 DNA reads as TGTGCCAGCAGCGATTGGGCGGTATACTATGGCTACACCTTC.

This clone was found once. This rearrangement joins TRBV28 to TRBJ2-1; 7 bases line up with TRBD2. The trim removed 5 bases at V and 4 bases at J, leaving 5 bases unmatched. This CDR3 has 14 residues. In germline, CDR1 is MDHEN, CDR2 SYDVKM. The CDR3 region has the DNA TGTGCCAGCAGTGTTGCGGGAGAATACAATGAGCAGTTCTTC. Amino acid sequence: CASSVAGEYNEQFF.

Regarding this clone: Other nucleotide sequences in the sample specify the same CDR3. The rearrangement joins TRBV6-5 to TRBJ2-1, with D maybe TRBD2 (5 bases). CDR1 and CDR2 (germline): MNHEY, SVGAGI. V lost 2 bases to trimming and J lost 5 bases, with 7 bases between them. This CDR3 comprises 13 residues. The CDR3 here is CASSYGENNEQFF. DNA for the CDR3: TGTGCCAGCAGTTACGGGGAGAACAATGAGCAGTTCTTC.

V gene TRBV10-1 combines with J gene TRBJ1-1; D remains unclear. Germline values: CDR1 WNHNN, CDR2 SYGVQD (reference sequence). The CDR3 runs to 14 residues. With 0 bases removed from V and 1 base from J, the gap between germline ends came to 6 bases. The CDR3 nucleotides read TGCGCCAGCAGTGAGTCGCGCGAGAACACTGAAGCTTTCTTT. Its protein product is CASSESRENTEAFF.

The rearrangement uses TRBV6-5 and TRBJ1-5; no clear D gene. The CDR3 contains 11 residues. CDR1 is MNHEY and CDR2 is SVGAGI in the germline V gene. The V gene lost 5 bases and the J gene lost 4 bases, with 3 bases spanning the gap. CDR3 nucleotides: TGTGCCAGCAGTCAGAATCAGCCCCAGCATTTT. This translates into CASSQNQPQHF.

A remark on this clone: The same CDR3 also results from other DNA sequences found in this sample. This chain uses TRBV7-9 with TRBJ1-5, with 7 bases fitting TRBD1. The CDR3 length is 15 residues. Germline loops: CDR1 SEHNR, CDR2 FQNEAQ (reference sequence). The V and J ends lost 5 bases and 1 base, in that order; junction bases with no gene match: 5. CDR3 residues: CASSAGTVSNQPQHF. CDR3 nucleotide sequence: TGTGCCAGCAGCGCCGGGACAGTGAGCAATCAGCCCCAGCATTTT.

The J gene is TRBJ1-5, the V gene TRBV15; D gene ambiguous. Trimming stripped 9 bases from V and 4 bases from J, with 10 bases between. The CDR3 loop spans 12 amino acids. Germline V gives CDR1 LNHNV, CDR2 YYDKDF (reference sequence). CDR3 amino acids: CATLDRNQPQHF. CDR3 DNA: TGTGCCACTTTGGATCGGAATCAGCCCCAGCATTTT.

This clone has more than one count but fewer than ten. V usage is TRBV21-1 and J usage is TRBJ2-7; TRBD1, the table's D call, lacks a check against the DNA. TRBV21-1 counts as a pseudogene. The CDR3 is 14 amino acids. The CDR3 nucleotides are TGTGCCAGCAGCATTAGGACAGGGCCCTACGAGCAGTACTTC. The encoded protein is CASSIRTGPYEQYF.

The rearrangement uses TRBV27 and TRBJ2-2, with D hard to call. The V end lost 5 bases, the J end lost 7 bases, and 8 bases lay between the germline ends. The CDR3 sequence is 12 residues long. Looked up from germline, CDR1 is MNHEY and CDR2 is SMNVEV (reference sequence). CDR3 sequence: CASSPQIGELFF. The CDR3, as DNA: TGTGCCAGCAGTCCGCAGATCGGGGAGCTGTTTTTT.

As for this clone: The sample holds other DNA sequences that translate to the same CDR3. The rearrangement joins TRBV11-2 to TRBJ2-3; perhaps TRBD1 as D (7 bases). The V and J ends lost 1 base and 3 bases respectively, with 11 bases between them. CDR1 and CDR2 from the germline V gene are SGHAT and FQNNGV. The CDR3 covers 15 residues. CDR3 region: CASSLGQGGTDTQYF. The DNA for the CDR3 is TGTGCCAGCAGCTTAGGACAGGGAGGAACAGATACGCAGTATTTT.

V gene TRBV6-1 combines with J gene TRBJ2-7; the D is unclear. In germline, CDR1 is MNHNS, CDR2 SASEGT. V lost 7 bases, J lost 0 bases, and 4 bases lay in between. This CDR3 has 11 amino acids. The CDR3 DNA reads TGTGCCAGCACCCACTCCTACGAGCAGTACTTC. The encoded protein is CASTHSYEQYF.

V gene TRBV4-1 combines with J gene TRBJ2-5; 9 bases align to TRBD2. Germline V gene data show CDR1 as MGHRA and CDR2 as YSYEKL. The CDR3 spans 15 residues. The ends lost 0 bases at V and 6 bases at J; junction bases unmatched: 5. The CDR3 DNA reads as TGCGCCAGCAGCCAAGATGAGAGCGGGAGGAAGACCCAGTACTTC. As protein: CASSQDESGRKTQYF.

The V gene is TRBV28, the J gene TRBJ2-1; 10 positions agree with TRBD1. The CDR3 covers 17 residues. Trimming took 5 bases from V and 10 from J; bases not matched to a gene: 17. Germline CDR1 MDHEN, CDR2 SYDVKM. DNA for the CDR3: TGTGCCAGCAGTCTTCACCTTTCTTGGACAGGGGGAAAGGAGCAGTTCTTC. It yields the protein CASSLHLSWTGGKEQFF. Supplemented by reference TRBV28 and TRBJ2-1, the full variable domain reads DVKVTQSSRYLVKRTGEKVFLECVQDMDHENMFWYRQDPGLGLRLIYFSYDVKMKEKGDIPEGYSVSREKKERFSLILESASTNQTSMYLCASSLHLSWTGGKEQFFGPGTRLTVL.

The chain uses TRBV28 and TRBJ2-1; 8 bases line up with TRBD1. The J segment lost 5 bases and the V segment lost 7 bases, leaving 7 bases of the junction unmatched. The CDR3 is 14 amino acids. The V gene's germline CDR1 is MDHEN and CDR2 SYDVKM. The CDR3, as DNA: TGTGCCAGCATTCGACAGGGGATTCACAATGAGCAGTTCTTC. Translated, it gives CASIRQGIHNEQFF. The full variable domain, with the rest looked up from reference TRBV28 and TRBJ2-1, is DVKVTQSSRYLVKRTGEKVFLECVQDMDHENMFWYRQDPGLGLRLIYFSYDVKMKEKGDIPEGYSVSREKKERFSLILESASTNQTSMYLCASIRQGIHNEQFFGPGTRLTVL.

The J gene is TRBJ2-1, the V gene TRBV9; TRBD2 is a possible D gene (5 bases). This CDR3 has 14 amino acids. Germline values: CDR1 SGDLS, CDR2 YYNGEE. Trimming removed 4 bases from V and 0 bases from J, with 8 bases in between. CDR3 sequence: CASSKGSSYNEQFF. The CDR3 DNA reads as TGTGCCAGCAGCAAAGGGAGCTCCTACAATGAGCAGTTCTTC.

This chain links TRBV5-1 with TRBJ2-5, with 7 bases that match TRBD2. Germline V CDR1 and CDR2: SGHRS, YFSETQ. Trimming at V came to 4 bases and at J to 0 bases, leaving 3 bases not matched to a gene. The CDR3 consists of 14 residues. Written as DNA, the CDR3 is TGCGCCAGCAGCGTCGGGAGGAACCAAGAGACCCAGTACTTC. This codes for CASSVGRNQETQYF. Combining the CDR3 with reference TRBV5-1 and TRBJ2-5 gives the whole variable domain KAGVTQTPRYLIKTRGQQVTLSCSPISGHRSVSWYQQTPGQGLQFLFEYFSETQRNKGNFPGRFSGRQFSNSRSEMNVSTLELGDSALYLCASSVGRNQETQYFGPGTRLLVL.

The chain recombines TRBV7-3 with TRBJ1-5, with unresolved D. Trimming shortened V by 4 bases and J by 2 bases, and 9 bases separated the two germline ends. Germline-derived CDR1 and CDR2 are SGHTA and FQGTGA. The CDR3 consists of 14 residues. As DNA, the CDR3 is TGTGCCAGCAGCTCATCTACGGGCAATCAGCCCCAGCATTTT. Translating gives CASSSSTGNQPQHF.

J is TRBJ2-1 and V is TRBV13; 7 bases agree with TRBD2. This CDR3 spans 15 amino acids. The ends lost 5 bases at V and 0 bases at J; junction bases unmatched: 4. Germline-derived CDR1 and CDR2 are PRHDT and FYEKMQ (reference sequence). The CDR3 region is CASSTTSDSYNEQFF. The CDR3 bases are TGTGCCAGCAGCACCACTAGCGACTCCTACAATGAGCAGTTCTTC.